This TCR beta chain is drawn from a study of a mutant IDH1 vaccine in newly diagnosed glioma. Method: immunoSEQ multiplex PCR; TCRdb's copy keeps in-frame clones and lacks some. This sample has around 31,000 clones, with around 80% found just once. CDR1 and CDR2 from the germline V gene are GTSNPN and SVGIG (reference sequence). This CDR3 is built from 12 residues. V lost 0 bases and J lost 8, with 8 bases in between. Time point in this sample: week 35, safety follow-up. Doses consisted of 300 ug of mutant IDH1 20-mer peptide each, paired with topical imiquimod. In regard to this clone: Its matching antigen is unknown.

V is TRBV30 and J is TRBJ2-1, with D perhaps TRBD2 (5 bases). This TCR derives from a woman in her thirties or forties with glioma. Sample: PBMCs, taken from a glioma patient whose treatment included an IDH1 peptide vaccine. CDR3: CAWSVLGHEQFF. For the CDR3, the DNA is TGTGCCTGGAGTGTACTAGGCCATGAGCAGTTCTTC.